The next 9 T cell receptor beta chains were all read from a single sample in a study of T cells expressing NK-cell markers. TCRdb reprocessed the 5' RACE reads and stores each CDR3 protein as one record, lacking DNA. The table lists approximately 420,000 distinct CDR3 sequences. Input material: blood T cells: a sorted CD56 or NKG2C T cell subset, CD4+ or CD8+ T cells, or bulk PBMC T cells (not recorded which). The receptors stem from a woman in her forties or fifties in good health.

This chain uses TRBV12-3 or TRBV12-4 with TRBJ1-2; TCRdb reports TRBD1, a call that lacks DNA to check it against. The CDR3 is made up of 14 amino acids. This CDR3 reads CASSRQGLDYGYTF.

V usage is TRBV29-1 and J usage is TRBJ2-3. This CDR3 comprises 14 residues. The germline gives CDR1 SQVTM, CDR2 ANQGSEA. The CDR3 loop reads CSVSDRHRTDTQYF.

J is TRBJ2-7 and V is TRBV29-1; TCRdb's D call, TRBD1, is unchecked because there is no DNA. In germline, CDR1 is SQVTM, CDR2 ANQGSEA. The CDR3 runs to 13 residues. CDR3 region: CSVTGTGHYEQYF.

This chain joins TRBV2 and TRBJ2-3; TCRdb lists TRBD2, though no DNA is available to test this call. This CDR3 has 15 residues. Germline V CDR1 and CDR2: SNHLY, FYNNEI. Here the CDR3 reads CASSGDHGRTDTQYF.

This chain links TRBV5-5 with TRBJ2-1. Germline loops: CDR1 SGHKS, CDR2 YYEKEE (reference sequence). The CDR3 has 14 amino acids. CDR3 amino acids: CASSLLRQNNEQFF. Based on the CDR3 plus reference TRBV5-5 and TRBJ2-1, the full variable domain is DAGVTQSPTHLIKTRGQQVTLRCSPISGHKSVSWYQQVLGQGPQFIFQYYEKEERGRGNFPDRFSARQFPNYSSELNVNALLLGDSALYLCASSLLRQNNEQFFGPGTRLTVL.

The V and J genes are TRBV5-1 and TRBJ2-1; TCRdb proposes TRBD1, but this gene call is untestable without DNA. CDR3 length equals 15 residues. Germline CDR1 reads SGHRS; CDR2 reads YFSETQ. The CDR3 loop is CASSLGGDGLDEQFF.

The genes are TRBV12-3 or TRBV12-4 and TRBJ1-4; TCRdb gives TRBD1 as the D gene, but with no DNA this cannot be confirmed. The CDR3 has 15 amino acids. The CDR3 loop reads CASRDDGTGDEKLFF.

CDR3 residues: CAISGGESYEQYF. The chain employs TRBV10-3 and TRBJ2-7; TCRdb reports TRBD1, a call that lacks DNA to check it against. The germline gives CDR1 ENHRY, CDR2 SYGVKD. The CDR3 loop spans 13 amino acids.

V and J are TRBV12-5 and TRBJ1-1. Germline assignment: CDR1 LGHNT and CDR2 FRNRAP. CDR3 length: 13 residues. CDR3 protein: CASGLIGGSEAFF.